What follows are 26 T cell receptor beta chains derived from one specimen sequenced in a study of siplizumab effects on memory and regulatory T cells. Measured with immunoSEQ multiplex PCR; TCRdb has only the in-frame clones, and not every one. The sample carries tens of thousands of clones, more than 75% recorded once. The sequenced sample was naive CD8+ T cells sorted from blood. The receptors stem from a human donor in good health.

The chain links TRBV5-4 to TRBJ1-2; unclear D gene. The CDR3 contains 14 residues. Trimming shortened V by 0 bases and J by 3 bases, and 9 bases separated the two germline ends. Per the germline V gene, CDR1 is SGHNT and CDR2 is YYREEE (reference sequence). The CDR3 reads CASSLGTDYYGYTF. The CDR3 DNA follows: TGTGCCAGCAGCTTGGGTACAGACTACTATGGCTACACCTTC.

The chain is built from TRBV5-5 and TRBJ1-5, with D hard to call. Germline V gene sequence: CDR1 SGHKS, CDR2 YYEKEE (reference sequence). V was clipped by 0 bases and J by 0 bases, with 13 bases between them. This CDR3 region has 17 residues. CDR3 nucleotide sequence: TGTGCCAGCAGCTTGGCATGGGCAGCATATAGCAATCAGCCCCAGCATTTT. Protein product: CASSLAWAAYSNQPQHF.

This CDR3 reads CASSASGGAIVEQFF. In DNA, the CDR3 is TGTGCCAGCAGCGCAAGCGGGGGGGCCATTGTTGAGCAGTTCTTC. The chain couples TRBV9 to TRBJ2-1, with 10 positions matching TRBD2. Germline V gene lookup returns CDR1 SGDLS and CDR2 YYNGEE. CDR3 length equals 15 residues. V lost 3 bases and J lost 9; bases outside the gene matches: 9.

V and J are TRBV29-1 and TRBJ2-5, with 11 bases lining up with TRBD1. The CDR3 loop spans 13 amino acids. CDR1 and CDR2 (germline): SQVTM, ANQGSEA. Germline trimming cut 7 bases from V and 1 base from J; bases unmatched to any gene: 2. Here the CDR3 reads CSGGQGVQETQYF. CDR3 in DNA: TGCAGCGGGGGACAGGGGGTCCAAGAGACCCAGTACTTC.

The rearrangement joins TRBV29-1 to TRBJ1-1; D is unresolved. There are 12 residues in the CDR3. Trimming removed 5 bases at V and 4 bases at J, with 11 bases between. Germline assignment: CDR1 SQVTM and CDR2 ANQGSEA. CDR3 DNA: TGCAGCGTTAAGTATACGAGCACTGAAGCTTTCTTT. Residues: CSVKYTSTEAFF. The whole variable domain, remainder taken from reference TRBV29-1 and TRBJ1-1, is SAVISQKPSRDICQRGTSLTIQCQVDSQVTMMFWYRQQPGQSLTLIATANQGSEATYESGFVIDKFPISRPNLTFSTLTVSNMSPEDSSIYLCSVKYTSTEAFFGQGTRLTVV.

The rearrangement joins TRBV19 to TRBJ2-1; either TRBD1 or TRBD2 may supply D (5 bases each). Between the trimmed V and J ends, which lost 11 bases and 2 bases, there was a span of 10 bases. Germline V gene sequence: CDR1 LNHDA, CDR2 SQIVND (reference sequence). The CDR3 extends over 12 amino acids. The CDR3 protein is CAVGEPYNEQFF. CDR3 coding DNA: TGTGCCGTAGGGGAGCCCTACAATGAGCAGTTCTTC.

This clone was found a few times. Here the CDR3 DNA reads TGCGCCAGCAGCCGGGGCTCCGCCGACGCTTTCTTT. This translates into CASSRGSADAFF. V usage is TRBV4-1 and J usage is TRBJ1-1, with D possibly TRBD1 on 5 matching bases. The V gene lost 4 bases and the J gene lost 11 bases, with 14 bases spanning the gap. Germline V gives CDR1 MGHRA, CDR2 YSYEKL. The CDR3 has 12 amino acids.

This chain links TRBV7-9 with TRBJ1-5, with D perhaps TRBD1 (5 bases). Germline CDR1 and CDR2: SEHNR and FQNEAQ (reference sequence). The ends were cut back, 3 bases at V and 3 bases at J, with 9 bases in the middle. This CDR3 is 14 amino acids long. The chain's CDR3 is CASSLRGYNQPQHF. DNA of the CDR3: TGTGCCAGCAGCTTGAGGGGTTACAATCAGCCCCAGCATTTT.

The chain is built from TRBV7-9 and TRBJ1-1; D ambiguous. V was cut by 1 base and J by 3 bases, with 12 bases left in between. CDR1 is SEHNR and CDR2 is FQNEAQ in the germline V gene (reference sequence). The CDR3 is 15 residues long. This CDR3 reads CASSLVPALYTEAFF. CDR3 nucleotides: TGTGCCAGCAGCTTAGTTCCAGCTCTCTACACTGAAGCTTTCTTT. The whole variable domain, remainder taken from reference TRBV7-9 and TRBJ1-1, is DTGVSQNPRHKITKRGQNVTFRCDPISEHNRLYWYRQTLGQGPEFLTYFQNEAQLEKSRLLSDRFSAERPKGSFSTLEIQRTEQGDSAMYLCASSLVPALYTEAFFGQGTRLTVV.

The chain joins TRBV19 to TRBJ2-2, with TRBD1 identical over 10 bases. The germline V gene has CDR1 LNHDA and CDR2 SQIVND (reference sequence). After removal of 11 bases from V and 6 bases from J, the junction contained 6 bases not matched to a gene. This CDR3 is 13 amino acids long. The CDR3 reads CAAKGQGPGELFF. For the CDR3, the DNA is TGTGCCGCCAAGGGACAGGGGCCCGGGGAGCTGTTTTTT.

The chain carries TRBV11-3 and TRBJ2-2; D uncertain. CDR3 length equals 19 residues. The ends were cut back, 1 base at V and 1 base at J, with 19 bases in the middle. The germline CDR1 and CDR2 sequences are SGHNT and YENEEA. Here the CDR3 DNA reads TGTGCCAGCAGCTTAGTGAGTGGGTTCGTGGACGGGAACACCGGGGAGCTGTTTTTT. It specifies CASSLVSGFVDGNTGELFF.

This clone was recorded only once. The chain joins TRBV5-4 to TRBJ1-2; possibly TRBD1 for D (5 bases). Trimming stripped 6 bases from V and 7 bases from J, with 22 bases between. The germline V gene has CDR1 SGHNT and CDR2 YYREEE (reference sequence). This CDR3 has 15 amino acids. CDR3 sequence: CASTPPGGAMSGYTF. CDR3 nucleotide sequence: TGTGCCAGCACCCCCCCGGGTGGGGCTATGTCTGGCTACACCTTC. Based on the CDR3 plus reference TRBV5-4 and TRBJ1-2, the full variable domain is ETGVTQSPTHLIKTRGQQVTLRCSSQSGHNTVSWYQQALGQGPQFIFQYYREEENGRGNFPPRFSGLQFPNYSSELNVNALELDDSALYLCASTPPGGAMSGYTFGSGTRLTVV.

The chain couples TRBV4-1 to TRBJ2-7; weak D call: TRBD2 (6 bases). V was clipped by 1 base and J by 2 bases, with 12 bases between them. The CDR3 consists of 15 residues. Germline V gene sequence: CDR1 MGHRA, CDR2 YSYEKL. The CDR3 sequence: CASSQGGGVTYEQYF. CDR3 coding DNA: TGCGCCAGCAGCCAAGGCGGCGGGGTCACCTACGAGCAGTACTTC.

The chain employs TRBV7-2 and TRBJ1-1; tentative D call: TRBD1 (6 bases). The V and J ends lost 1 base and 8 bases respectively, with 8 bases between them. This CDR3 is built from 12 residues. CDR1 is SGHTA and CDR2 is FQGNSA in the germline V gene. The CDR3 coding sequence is TGTGCCAGCAGCTTAGATGGACAGGAAGCTTTCTTT. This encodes CASSLDGQEAFF.

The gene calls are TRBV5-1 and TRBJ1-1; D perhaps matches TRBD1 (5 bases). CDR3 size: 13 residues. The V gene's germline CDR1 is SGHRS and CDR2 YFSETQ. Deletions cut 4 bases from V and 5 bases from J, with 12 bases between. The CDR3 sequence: CASSPVGGTEAFF. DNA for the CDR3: TGCGCCAGCAGCCCGGTGGGGGGGACTGAAGCTTTCTTT.

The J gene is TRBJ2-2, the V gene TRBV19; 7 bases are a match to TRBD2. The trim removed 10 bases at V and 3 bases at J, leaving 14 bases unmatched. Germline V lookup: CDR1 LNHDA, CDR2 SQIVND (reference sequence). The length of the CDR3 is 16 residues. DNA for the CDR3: TGTGCCACAATAAGCGGGGATACCTCGTACACCGGGGAGCTGTTTTTT. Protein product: CATISGDTSYTGELFF.

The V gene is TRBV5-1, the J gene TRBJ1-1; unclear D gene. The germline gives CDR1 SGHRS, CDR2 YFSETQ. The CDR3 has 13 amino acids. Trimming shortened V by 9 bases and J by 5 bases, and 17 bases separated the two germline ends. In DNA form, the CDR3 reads TGCGCCACCTCGCCGTGGTACGGGACTGAAGCTTTCTTT. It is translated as CATSPWYGTEAFF.

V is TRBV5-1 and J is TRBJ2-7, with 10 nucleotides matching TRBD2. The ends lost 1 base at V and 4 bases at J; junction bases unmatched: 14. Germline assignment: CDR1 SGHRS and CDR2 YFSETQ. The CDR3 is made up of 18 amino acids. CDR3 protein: CASSLFIGTSGTTYEQYF. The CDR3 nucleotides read TGCGCCAGCAGCTTGTTCATCGGAACTAGCGGGACCACGTACGAGCAGTACTTC.

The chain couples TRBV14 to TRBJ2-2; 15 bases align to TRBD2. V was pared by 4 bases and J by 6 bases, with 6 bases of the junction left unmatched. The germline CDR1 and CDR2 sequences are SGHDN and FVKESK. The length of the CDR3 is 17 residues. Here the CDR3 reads CASSLTGTSGRSGELFF. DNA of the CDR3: TGTGCCAGCAGCCTTACCGGGACTAGCGGGAGGTCCGGGGAGCTGTTTTTT.

CDR3 loop: CASSGGAGNTIYF. For the CDR3, the DNA is TGCGCCAGCAGTGGCGGGGCTGGAAACACCATATATTTT. This sequence joins TRBV10-2 and TRBJ1-3; no definite D call. Looked up from germline, CDR1 is WSHSY and CDR2 is SAAADI. The CDR3 has 13 residues. V was shortened by 4 bases and J by 2 bases, with 6 bases between the two germline ends.

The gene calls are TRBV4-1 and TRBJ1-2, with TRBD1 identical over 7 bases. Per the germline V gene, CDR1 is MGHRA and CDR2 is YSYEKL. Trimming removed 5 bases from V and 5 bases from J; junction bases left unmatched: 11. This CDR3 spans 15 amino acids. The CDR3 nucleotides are TGCGCCAGCAGCGAGGATCCGGGACAGACATATGGCTACACCTTC. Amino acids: CASSEDPGQTYGYTF.

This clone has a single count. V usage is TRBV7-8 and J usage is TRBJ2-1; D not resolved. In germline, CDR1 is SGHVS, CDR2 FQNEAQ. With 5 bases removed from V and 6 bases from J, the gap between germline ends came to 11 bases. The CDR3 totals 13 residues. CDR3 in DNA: TGTGCCAGCAGCATCGGCGGCCTCAATGAGCAGTTCTTC. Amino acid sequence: CASSIGGLNEQFF.

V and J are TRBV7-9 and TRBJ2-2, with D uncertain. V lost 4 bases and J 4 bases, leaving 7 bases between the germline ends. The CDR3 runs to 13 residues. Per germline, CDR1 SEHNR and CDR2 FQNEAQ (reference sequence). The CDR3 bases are TGTGCCAGCAGCTGGGATATCACCGGGGAGCTGTTTTTT. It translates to CASSWDITGELFF.

The CDR3 is CASSLTGRTEAFF. CDR3 DNA sequence: TGCGCCAGCAGCCTCACAGGGAGAACTGAAGCTTTCTTT. The rearrangement links TRBV4-1 to TRBJ1-1, with D tentatively TRBD1 (6 bases). The V end was cut by 4 bases, the J end by 5 bases, with 11 bases between. Germline V gene data show CDR1 as MGHRA and CDR2 as YSYEKL. The CDR3 has 13 residues.

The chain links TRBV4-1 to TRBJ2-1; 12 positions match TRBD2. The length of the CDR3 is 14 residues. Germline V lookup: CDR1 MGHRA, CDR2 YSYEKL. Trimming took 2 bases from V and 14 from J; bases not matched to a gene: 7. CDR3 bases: TGCGCCAGCAGCCAAACTAGCGGGGGGACCAAGGAGTTCTTC. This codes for CASSQTSGGTKEFF.

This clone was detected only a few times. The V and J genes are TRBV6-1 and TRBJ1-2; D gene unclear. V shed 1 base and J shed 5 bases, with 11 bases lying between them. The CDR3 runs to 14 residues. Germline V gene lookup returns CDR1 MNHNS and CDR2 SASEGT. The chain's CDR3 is CASSEVWASYGYTF. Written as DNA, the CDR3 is TGTGCCAGCAGTGAAGTGTGGGCCTCGTATGGCTACACCTTC.